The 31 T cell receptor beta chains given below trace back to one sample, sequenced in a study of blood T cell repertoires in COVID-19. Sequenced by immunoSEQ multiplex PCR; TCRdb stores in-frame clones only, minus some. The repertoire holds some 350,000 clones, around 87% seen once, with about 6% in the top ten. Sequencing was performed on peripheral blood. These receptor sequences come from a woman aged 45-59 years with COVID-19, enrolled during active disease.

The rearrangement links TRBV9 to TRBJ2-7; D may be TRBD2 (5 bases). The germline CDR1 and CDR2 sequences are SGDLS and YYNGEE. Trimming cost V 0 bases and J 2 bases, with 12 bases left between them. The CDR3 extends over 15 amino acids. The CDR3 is CASSVVSGPTYEQYF. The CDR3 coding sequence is TGTGCCAGCAGCGTAGTAAGCGGTCCAACCTACGAGCAGTACTTC. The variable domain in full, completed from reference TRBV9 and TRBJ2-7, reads DSGVTQTPKHLITATGQRVTLRCSPRSGDLSVYWYQQSLDQGLQFLIQYYNGEERAKGNILERFSAQQFPDLHSELNLSSLELGDSALYFCASSVVSGPTYEQYFGPGTRLTVT.

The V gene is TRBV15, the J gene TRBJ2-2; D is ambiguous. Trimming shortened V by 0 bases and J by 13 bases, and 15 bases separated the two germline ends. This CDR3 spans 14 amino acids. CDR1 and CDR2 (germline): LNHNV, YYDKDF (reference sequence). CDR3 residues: CATSRDSVQVVLFF. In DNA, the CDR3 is TGTGCCACCAGCAGAGATTCGGTCCAGGTCGTGCTGTTTTTT.

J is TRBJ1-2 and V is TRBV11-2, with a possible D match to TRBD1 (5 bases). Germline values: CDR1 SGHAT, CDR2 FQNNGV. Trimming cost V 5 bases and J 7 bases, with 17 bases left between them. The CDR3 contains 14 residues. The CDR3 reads CASSQGWDGVGYTF. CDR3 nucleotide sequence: TGTGCCAGCAGCCAGGGTTGGGATGGAGTTGGCTACACCTTC.

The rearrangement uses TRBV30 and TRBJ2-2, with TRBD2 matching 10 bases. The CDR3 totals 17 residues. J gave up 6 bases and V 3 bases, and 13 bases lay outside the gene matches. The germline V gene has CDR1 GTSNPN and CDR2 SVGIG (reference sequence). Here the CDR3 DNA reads TGTGCCTGGAGCCCCTTAGGTAAAACTAGCGGGGCCGGGGAGCTGTTTTTT. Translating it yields CAWSPLGKTSGAGELFF.

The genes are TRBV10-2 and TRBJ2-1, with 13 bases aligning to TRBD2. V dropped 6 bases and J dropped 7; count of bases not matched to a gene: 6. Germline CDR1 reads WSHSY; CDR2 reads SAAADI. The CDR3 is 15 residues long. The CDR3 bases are TGCGCCAGCAGCGGGCGGACTAGCGGGAGAAATGAGCAGTTCTTC. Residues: CASSGRTSGRNEQFF.

In nucleotides, the CDR3 is TGTGCCATCAGTGGACAGGGACAAAACTACAATGAGCAGTTCTTC. It specifies CAISGQGQNYNEQFF. The chain is built from TRBV10-3 and TRBJ2-1; 7 positions agree with TRBD1. The CDR3 is 15 amino acids. V was clipped by 4 bases and J by 3 bases; unmatched bases: 6. Germline V gene data show CDR1 as ENHRY and CDR2 as SYGVKD.

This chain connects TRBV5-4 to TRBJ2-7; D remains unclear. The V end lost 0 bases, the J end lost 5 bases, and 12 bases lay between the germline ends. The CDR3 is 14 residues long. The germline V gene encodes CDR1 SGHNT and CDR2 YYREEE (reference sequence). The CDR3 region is CASSLGPGPDEQYF. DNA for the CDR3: TGTGCCAGCAGCTTGGGCCCGGGTCCCGACGAGCAGTACTTC.

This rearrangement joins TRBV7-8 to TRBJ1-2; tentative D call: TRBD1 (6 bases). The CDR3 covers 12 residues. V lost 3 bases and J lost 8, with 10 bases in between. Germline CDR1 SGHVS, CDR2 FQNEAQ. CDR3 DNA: TGTGCCAGCAGCTTCTTCAGGGGCGGCTACACCTTC. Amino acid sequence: CASSFFRGGYTF. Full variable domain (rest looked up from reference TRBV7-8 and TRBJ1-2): GAGVSQSPRYKVAKRGQDVALRCDPISGHVSLFWYQQALGQGPEFLTYFQNEAQLDKSGLPSDRFFAERPEGSVSTLKIQRTQQEDSAVYLCASSFFRGGYTFGSGTRLTVV.

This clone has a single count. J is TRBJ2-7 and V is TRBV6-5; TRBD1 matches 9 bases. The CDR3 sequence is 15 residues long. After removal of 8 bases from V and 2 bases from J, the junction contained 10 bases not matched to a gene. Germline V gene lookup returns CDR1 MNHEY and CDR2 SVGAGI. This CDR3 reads CASAPDRGNPYEQYF. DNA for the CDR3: TGTGCCAGCGCCCCCGACAGGGGGAACCCCTACGAGCAGTACTTC.

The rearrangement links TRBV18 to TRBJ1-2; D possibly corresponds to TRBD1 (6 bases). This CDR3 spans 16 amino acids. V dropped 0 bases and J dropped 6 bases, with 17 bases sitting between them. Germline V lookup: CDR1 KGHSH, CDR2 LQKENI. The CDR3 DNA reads TGTGCCAGCTCACCACCGAGTACAGGGATGAAGCATGGCTACACCTTC. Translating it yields CASSPPSTGMKHGYTF.

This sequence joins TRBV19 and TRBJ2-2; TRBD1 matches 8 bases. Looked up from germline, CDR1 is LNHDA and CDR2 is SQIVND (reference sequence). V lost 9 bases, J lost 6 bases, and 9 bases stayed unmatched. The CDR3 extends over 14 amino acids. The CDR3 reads CASQTGVGAGELFF. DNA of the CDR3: TGTGCCAGCCAGACAGGGGTGGGCGCCGGGGAGCTGTTTTTT.

The CDR3 DNA sequence: TGTGCCAGCAGTTTATTCTACGGGACAGGGGGCGAGGTCACTGAAGCTTTCTTT. It is translated as CASSLFYGTGGEVTEAFF. The genes are TRBV27 and TRBJ1-1, with 12 bases lining up with TRBD1. This CDR3 spans 18 amino acids. CDR1 MNHEY and CDR2 SMNVEV come from the germline V gene (reference sequence). The J segment lost 4 bases and the V segment lost 1 base, leaving 10 bases of the junction unmatched.

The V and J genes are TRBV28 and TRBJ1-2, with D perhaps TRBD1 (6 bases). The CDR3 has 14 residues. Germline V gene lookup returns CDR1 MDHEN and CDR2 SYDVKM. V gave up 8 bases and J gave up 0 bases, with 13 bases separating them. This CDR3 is CASSRGGSNYGYTF. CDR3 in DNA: TGTGCCAGCTCCCGAGGGGGATCTAACTATGGCTACACCTTC.

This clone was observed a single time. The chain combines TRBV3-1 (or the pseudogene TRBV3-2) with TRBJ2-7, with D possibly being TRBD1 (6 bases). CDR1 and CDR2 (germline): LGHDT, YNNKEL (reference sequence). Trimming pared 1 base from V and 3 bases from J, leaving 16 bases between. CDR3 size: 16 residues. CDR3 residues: CASSQVGYRANYEQYF. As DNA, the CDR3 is TGTGCCAGCAGCCAAGTTGGATACAGGGCGAACTACGAGCAGTACTTC.

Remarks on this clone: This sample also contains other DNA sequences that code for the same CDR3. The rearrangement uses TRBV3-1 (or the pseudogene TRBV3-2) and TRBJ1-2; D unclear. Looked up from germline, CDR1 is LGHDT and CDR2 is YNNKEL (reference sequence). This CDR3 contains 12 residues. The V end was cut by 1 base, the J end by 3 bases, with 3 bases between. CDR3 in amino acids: CASSQADYGYTF. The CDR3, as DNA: TGTGCCAGCAGCCAAGCAGACTATGGCTACACCTTC.

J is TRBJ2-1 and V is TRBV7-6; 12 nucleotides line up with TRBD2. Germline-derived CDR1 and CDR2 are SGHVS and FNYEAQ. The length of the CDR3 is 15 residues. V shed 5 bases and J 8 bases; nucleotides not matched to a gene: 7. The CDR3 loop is CASSQGLAGVYEQFF. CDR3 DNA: TGTGCCAGCAGCCAGGGACTAGCGGGTGTCTATGAGCAGTTCTTC.

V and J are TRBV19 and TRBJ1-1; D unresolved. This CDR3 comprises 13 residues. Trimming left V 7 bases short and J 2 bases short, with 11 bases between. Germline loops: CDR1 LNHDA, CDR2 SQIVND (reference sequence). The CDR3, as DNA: TGTGCCAGTACCGCAGCGCTTAACACTGAAGCTTTCTTT. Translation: CASTAALNTEAFF.

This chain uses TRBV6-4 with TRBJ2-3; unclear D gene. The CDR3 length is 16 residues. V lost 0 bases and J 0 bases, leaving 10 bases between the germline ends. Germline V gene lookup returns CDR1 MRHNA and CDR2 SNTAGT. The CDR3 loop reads CASSDSFGRSTDTQYF. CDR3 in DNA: TGTGCCAGCAGTGACTCGTTTGGTCGGAGCACAGATACGCAGTATTTT.

CDR3 sequence reads: CASTEQGPIQPQHF. Written as DNA, the CDR3 is TGTGCCAGCACCGAACAGGGTCCGATTCAGCCCCAGCATTTT. V is TRBV7-2 and J is TRBJ1-5, with D perhaps matching TRBD1 (6 bases). The CDR3 length is 14 residues. In germline, CDR1 is SGHTA, CDR2 FQGNSA. Trimming removed 7 bases from V and 6 bases from J, with 16 bases in between.

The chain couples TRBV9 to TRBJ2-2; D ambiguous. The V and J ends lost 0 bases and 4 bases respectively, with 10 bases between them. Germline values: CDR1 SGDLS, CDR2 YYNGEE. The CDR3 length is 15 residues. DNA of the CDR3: TGTGCCAGCAGCGTAGTAGAACAGCCCACCGGGGAGCTGTTTTTT. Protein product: CASSVVEQPTGELFF.

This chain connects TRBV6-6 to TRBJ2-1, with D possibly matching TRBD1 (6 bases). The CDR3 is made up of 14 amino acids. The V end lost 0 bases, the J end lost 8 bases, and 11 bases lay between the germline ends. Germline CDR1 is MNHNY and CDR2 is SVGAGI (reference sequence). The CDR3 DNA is TGTGCCAGCAGTTACTCGACAGGTCTCGATGAGCAGTTCTTC. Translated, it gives CASSYSTGLDEQFF.

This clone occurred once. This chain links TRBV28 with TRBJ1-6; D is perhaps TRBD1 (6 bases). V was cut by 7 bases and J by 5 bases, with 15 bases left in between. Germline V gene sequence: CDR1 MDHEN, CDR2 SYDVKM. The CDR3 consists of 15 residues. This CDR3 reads CASIGSRGNNSPLHF. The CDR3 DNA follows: TGTGCCAGCATCGGTTCCAGGGGAAATAATTCACCCCTCCACTTT.

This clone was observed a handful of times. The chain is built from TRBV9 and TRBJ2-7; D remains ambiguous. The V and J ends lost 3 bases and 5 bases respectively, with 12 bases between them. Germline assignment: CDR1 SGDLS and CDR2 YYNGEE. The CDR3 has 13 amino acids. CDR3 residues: CASSAGGEDEQYF. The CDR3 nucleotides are TGTGCCAGCAGCGCTGGTGGAGAGGACGAGCAGTACTTC.

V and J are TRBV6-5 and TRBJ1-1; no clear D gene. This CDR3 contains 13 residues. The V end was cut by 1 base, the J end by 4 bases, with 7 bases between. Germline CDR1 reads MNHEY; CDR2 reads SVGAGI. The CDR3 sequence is CASSYFTGTEAFF. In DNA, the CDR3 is TGTGCCAGCAGTTACTTCACGGGCACTGAAGCTTTCTTT.

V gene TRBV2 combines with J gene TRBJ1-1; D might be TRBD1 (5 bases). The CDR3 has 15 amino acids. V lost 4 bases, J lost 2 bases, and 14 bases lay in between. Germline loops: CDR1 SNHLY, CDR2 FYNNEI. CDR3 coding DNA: TGTGCCAGCAGTGTAAGGGATTGGGGCAACACTGAAGCTTTCTTT. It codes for CASSVRDWGNTEAFF.

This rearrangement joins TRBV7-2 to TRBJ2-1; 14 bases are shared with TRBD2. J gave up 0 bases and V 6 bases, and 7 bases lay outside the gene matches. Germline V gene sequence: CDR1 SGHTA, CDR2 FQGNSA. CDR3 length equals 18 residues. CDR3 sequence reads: CASRPVGTSGSSYNEQFF. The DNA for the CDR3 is TGTGCCAGCAGACCTGTTGGGACTAGCGGGAGCTCCTACAATGAGCAGTTCTTC.

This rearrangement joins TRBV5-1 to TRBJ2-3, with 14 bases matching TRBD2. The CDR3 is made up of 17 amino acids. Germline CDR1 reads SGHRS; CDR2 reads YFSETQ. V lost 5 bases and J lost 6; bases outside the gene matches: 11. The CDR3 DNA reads TGCGCCAGCAGATATGGACTAGCGGGAGGTAGTAGGGATACGCAGTATTTT. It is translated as CASRYGLAGGSRDTQYF.

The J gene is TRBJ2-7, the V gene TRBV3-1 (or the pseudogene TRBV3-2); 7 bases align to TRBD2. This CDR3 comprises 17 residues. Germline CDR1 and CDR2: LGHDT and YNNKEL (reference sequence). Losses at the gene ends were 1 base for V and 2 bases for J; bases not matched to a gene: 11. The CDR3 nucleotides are TGTGCCAGCAGCCAAGCCTTTCTAGCGGTGAGGACCTACGAGCAGTACTTC. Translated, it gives CASSQAFLAVRTYEQYF.

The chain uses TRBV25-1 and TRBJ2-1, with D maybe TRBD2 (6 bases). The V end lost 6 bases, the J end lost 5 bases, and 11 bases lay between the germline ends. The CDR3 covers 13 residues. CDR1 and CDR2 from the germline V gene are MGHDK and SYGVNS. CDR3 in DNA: TGTGCCAGCAGCCTGGGACTTAACAATGAGCAGTTCTTC. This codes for CASSLGLNNEQFF.

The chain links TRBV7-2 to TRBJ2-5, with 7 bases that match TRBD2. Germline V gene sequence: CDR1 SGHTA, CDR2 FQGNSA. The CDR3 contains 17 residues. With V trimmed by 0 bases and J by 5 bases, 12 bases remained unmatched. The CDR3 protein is CASSLAFWNQGGETQYF. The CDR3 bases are TGTGCCAGCAGCTTAGCTTTTTGGAATCAGGGAGGGGAGACCCAGTACTTC.

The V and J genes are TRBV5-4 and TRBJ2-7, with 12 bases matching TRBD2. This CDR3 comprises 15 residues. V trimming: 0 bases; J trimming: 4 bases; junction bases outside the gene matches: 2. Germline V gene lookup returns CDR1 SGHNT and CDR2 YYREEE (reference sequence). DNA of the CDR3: TGTGCCAGCAGCTTGGGGGGGACTAGCGGGTACGAGCAGTACTTC. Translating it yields CASSLGGTSGYEQYF.